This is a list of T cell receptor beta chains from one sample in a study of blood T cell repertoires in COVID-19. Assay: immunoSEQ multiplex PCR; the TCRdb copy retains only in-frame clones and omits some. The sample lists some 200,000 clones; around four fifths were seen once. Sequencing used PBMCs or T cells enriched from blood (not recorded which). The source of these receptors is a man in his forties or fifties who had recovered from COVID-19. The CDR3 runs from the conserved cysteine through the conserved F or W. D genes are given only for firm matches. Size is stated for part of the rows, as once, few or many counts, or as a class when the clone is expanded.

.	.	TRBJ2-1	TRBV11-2	CASSLVLAGDIRRNEQFF	TGTGCCAGCAGCTTAGTGTTGGCAGGGGACATTAGGAGGAATGAGCAGTTCTTC
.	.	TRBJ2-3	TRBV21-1	CASSPQRGAGLAGIDTQYF	TGTGCCAGCAGCCCCCAGAGAGGGGCGGGACTAGCAGGGATAGATACGCAGTATTTT
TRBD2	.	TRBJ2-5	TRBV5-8	CASSRLAGGQETQYF	TGTGCCAGCAGCCGCTTAGCCGGGGGGCAAGAGACCCAGTACTTC
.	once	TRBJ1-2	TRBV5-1	CASTTEGNYGYTF	TGCGCCAGCACGACGGAGGGAAACTATGGCTACACCTTC
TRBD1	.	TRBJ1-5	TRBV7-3	CASSLMGQTDSNQPQHF	TGTGCCAGCAGCTTAATGGGACAGACCGATAGCAATCAGCCCCAGCATTTT
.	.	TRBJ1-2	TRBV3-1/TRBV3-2	CASSPGGVHSGYTF	TGTGCCAGCAGCCCCGGGGGTGTTCATAGCGGCTACACCTTC
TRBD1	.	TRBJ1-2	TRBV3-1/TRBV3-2	CASSLQTGKSNYGYTF	TGTGCCAGCAGCCTTCAGACAGGGAAGTCAAACTATGGCTACACCTTC
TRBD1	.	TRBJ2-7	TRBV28	CASSSPHPGTGYYEQYF	TGTGCCAGCAGTTCCCCACACCCCGGGACAGGGTACTACGAGCAGTACTTC
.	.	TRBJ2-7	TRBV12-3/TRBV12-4	CASLQGYEQYF	TGTGCCAGCCTCCAGGGGTACGAGCAGTACTTC
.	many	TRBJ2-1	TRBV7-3	CASSREGGIYGEQFF	TGTGCCAGCAGCCGCGAGGGCGGGATCTATGGTGAGCAGTTCTTC
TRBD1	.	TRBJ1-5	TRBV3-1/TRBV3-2	CASSPRQGPGPNQPQHF	TGTGCCAGCAGCCCAAGACAGGGCCCAGGACCCAATCAGCCCCAGCATTTT
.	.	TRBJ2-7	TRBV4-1	CASSQDMSGPSYEQYF	TGCGCCAGCAGCCAAGATATGAGCGGTCCCTCCTACGAGCAGTACTTC
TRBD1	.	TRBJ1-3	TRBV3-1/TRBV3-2	CASSPRDRGNTIYF	TGTGCCAGCAGCCCCCGGGACAGAGGAAACACCATATATTTT
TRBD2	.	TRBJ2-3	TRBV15	CATRTSGTDTQYF	TGTGCCACCCGGACTAGCGGAACAGATACGCAGTATTTT
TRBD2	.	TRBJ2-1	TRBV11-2	CASSSWLAGGRNEQFF	TGTGCCAGCAGCTCATGGCTAGCGGGGGGGCGCAATGAGCAGTTCTTC
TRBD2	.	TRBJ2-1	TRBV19	CASSIPWTSGGQFF	TGTGCCAGTAGTATACCCTGGACTAGCGGTGGGCAGTTCTTC
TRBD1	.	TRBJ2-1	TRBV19	CASSTRGNEQFF	TGTGCCAGTAGTACCAGGGGGAATGAGCAGTTCTTC
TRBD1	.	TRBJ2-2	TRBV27	CASSLGTGGRTGELFF	TGTGCCAGCAGTTTAGGGACAGGGGGTCGGACCGGGGAGCTGTTTTTT
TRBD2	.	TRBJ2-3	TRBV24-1	CATSDSGLAGDTDTQYF	TGTGCCACCAGTGATAGTGGACTAGCGGGAGACACAGATACGCAGTATTTT
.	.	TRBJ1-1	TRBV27	CASSPSEIRAGEAFF	TGTGCCAGCAGTCCCTCGGAGATCAGGGCCGGTGAAGCTTTCTTT
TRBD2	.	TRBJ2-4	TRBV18	CASSAGPSGYYF	TGTGCCAGCTCCGCGGGCCCTAGCGGGTACTACTTC
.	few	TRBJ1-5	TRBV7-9	CASSNSGVNQPQHF	TGTGCCAGCAGCAATTCCGGGGTTAATCAGCCCCAGCATTTT
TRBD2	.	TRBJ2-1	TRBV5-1	CASSLDGTSGVYNEQFF	TGCGCCAGCAGCTTGGACGGGACTAGCGGGGTTTACAATGAGCAGTTCTTC
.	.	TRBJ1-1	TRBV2	CASSEASWLEAFF	TGTGCCAGCAGTGAAGCCTCGTGGCTTGAAGCTTTCTTT
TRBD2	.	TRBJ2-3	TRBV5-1	CASRASGITDTQYF	TGCGCCAGCAGAGCTAGCGGGATCACAGATACGCAGTATTTT
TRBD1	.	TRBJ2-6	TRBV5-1	CASSPLTGGAGANVLTF	TGCGCCAGCAGCCCGCTGACAGGGGGCGCTGGGGCCAACGTCCTGACTTTC
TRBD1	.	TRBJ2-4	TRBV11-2	CASSQRTGENIQYF	TGTGCCAGCAGCCAACGGACAGGGGAAAACATTCAGTACTTC
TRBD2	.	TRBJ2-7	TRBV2	CASTFGGGSQYF	TGTGCCAGCACTTTCGGGGGGGGGAGCCAGTACTTC
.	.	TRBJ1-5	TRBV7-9	CASSWGLGGPNSNQPQHF	TGTGCCAGCAGCTGGGGACTGGGAGGACCGAATAGCAATCAGCCCCAGCATTTT
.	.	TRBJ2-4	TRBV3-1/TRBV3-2	CASSESGTLAKNIQYF	TGTGCCAGCAGCGAGTCCGGGACTCTAGCCAAAAACATTCAGTACTTC
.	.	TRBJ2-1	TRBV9	CASSVSVGGAGYNEQFF	TGTGCCAGCAGCGTCAGTGTTGGGGGGGCGGGCTACAATGAGCAGTTCTTC
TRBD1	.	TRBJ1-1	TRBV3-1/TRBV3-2	CASSFRQGVNTEAFF	TGTGCCAGCAGCTTCCGACAGGGGGTAAACACTGAAGCTTTCTTT
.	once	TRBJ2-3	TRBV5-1	CASSFTPGQGLAMTTDTQYF	TGCGCCAGCAGCTTTACGCCGGGACAGGGACTAGCGATGACTACAGATACGCAGTATTTT
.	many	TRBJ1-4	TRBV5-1	CASSSTGISVLNEKLFF	TGCGCCAGCAGCTCAACAGGGATTTCTGTCCTTAATGAAAAACTGTTTTTT
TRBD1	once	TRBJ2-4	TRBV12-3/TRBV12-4	CASSGTVQNIQYF	TGTGCCAGCAGTGGGACAGTTCAAAACATTCAGTACTTC
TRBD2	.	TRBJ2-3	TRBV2	CASRRLAGGLLGADTQYF	TGTGCCAGCAGGCGACTAGCGGGGGGGCTATTAGGAGCAGATACGCAGTATTTT
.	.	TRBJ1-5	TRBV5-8	CASSSGEGPRNQPQHF	TGTGCCAGCAGCTCGGGAGAGGGACCGAGAAATCAGCCCCAGCATTTT
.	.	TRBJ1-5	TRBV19	CASSLEVYNQPQHF	TGTGCCAGTAGTCTCGAGGTTTATAATCAGCCCCAGCATTTT
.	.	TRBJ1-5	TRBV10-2	CASNPGVSNQPQHF	TGCGCCAGTAATCCAGGGGTTAGCAATCAGCCCCAGCATTTT
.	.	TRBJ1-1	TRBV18	CASSPTGGYRMNTEAFF	TGTGCCAGCTCACCCACCGGGGGTTACAGGATGAACACTGAAGCTTTCTTT
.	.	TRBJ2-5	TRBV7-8	CASSPNQETQYF	TGTGCCAGCAGCCCCAATCAGGAGACCCAGTACTTC
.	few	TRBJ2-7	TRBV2	CASRDSYSYEQYF	TGTGCCAGCAGGGACAGCTACTCCTACGAGCAGTACTTC
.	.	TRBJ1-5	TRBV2	CASNEGYNQPQHF	TGTGCCAGCAATGAGGGCTACAATCAGCCCCAGCATTTT
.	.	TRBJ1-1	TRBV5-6	CASSPQVNTEAFF	TGTGCCAGCAGCCCACAGGTGAACACTGAAGCTTTCTTT
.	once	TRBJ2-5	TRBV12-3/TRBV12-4	CASSLQKQETQYF	TGTGCCAGCAGTTTACAGAAGCAAGAGACCCAGTACTTC
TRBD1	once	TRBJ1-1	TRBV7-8	CASSLRDRAPNTEAFF	TGTGCCAGCAGCCTCCGGGACAGGGCCCCGAACACTGAAGCTTTCTTT
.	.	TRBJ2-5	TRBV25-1	CASSEPGVGETQYF	TGTGCCAGCAGTGAGCCAGGGGTTGGAGAGACCCAGTACTTC
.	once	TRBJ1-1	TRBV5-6	CASSLAGGPNTEAFF	TGTGCCAGCAGCTTGGCCGGGGGGCCGAACACTGAAGCTTTCTTT
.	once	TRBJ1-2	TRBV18	CASSPIQGYTF	TGTGCCAGCTCTCCGATACAGGGCTACACCTTC
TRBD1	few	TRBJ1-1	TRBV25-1	CASSDLGTAKGTEAFF	TGTGCCAGCAGTGATCTTGGGACAGCAAAGGGCACTGAAGCTTTCTTT
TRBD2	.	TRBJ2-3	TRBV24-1	CATGGRGADTQYF	TGTGCCACCGGAGGGCGGGGGGCAGATACGCAGTATTTT
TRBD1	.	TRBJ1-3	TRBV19	CASREGQAGNTIYF	TGTGCCAGTAGAGAGGGACAGGCTGGAAACACCATATATTTT
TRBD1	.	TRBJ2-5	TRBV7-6	CASRLGQLKETQYF	TGTGCCAGCAGGCTGGGACAGCTTAAAGAGACCCAGTACTTC
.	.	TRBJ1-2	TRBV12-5	CASGTDRSLYGYTF	TGTGCTAGTGGTACCGACAGGTCCCTCTATGGCTACACCTTC
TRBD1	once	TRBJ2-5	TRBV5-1	CASSTGQGKQETQYF	TGCGCCAGCAGCACTGGACAGGGAAAACAAGAGACCCAGTACTTC
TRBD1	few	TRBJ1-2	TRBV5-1	CASSFSPDRGDYGYTF	TGCGCCAGCAGTTTTTCCCCCGACAGGGGGGACTATGGCTACACCTTC
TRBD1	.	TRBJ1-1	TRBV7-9	CASRDRENTEAFF	TGTGCCTCACGAGACAGGGAAAACACTGAAGCTTTCTTT
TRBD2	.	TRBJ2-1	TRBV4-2	CASSHSGRSSYNEQFF	TGTGCCAGCAGCCATAGCGGGAGGTCCTCCTACAATGAGCAGTTCTTC
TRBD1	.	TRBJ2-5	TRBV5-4	CASSWTGQETQYF	TGTGCCAGCAGCTGGACAGGGCAAGAGACCCAGTACTTC